The text below deals with one T cell receptor beta chain. Its antigen is not identified. These data originate in a study of T cell repertoires in ileal Crohn's disease. Study-wide context: Approximately 32% were active smokers at surgery; median disease duration was almost 8 years. Study-wide results and caveats: Clonal expansions were more frequent in active smokers than non-smokers at surgery. Endoscopic recurrence occurred in every patient whose clonality exceeded 26.8%. High-frequency clones were more common in sorted CD8 than CD4 cells.

Trimming stripped 0 bases from V and 9 bases from J, with 15 bases between. The germline gives CDR1 SGHRS, CDR2 YFSETQ. This CDR3 is built from 14 residues. TCRdb's copy holds only in-frame clones and misses some; the assay was immunoSEQ multiplex PCR. The profile shows some 3,400 clones, roughly four fifths of them singletons. The sequence came from an adult with Crohn's disease. The chain uses TRBV5-1 and TRBJ1-2; tentatively, D is TRBD1 (6 bases). Sequenced input: ileal tissue. CDR3 nucleotide sequence: TGCGCCAGCAGCTTGGCCCAGGGGCAGGGTAGCTACACCTTC. It codes for CASSLAQGQGSYTF.